This T cell receptor (beta chain) was documented in a study of T cell responses to AZD1222 COVID-19 vaccine. With regard to this clone: Antigen unknown.

Data came from immunoSEQ multiplex PCR; TCRdb stores just in-frame clones and leaves some out. This sample yields roughly 170,000 clones, of which around 90% are seen a single time; 0.4% to 0.5% belongs to the top ten. General observations from the study: Epitopes outside B.1.351 and B.1.1.7 mutated regions reportedly drew nearly half of spike TCRs. None of the repertoires were sampled until the peak T cell response had passed.

The trim removed 4 bases at V and 9 bases at J, leaving 7 bases unmatched. This CDR3 is 14 amino acids long. The germline V gene has CDR1 SGDLS and CDR2 YYNGEE. The sequenced sample was peripheral blood, obtained on day 0 of AZD1222 vaccination. This sequence joins TRBV9 and TRBJ2-2, with 9 bases identical to TRBD2. This sequence originates from an adult in good health. Written as DNA, the CDR3 is TGTGCCAGCAGCCCGCGGGAGGGCCTAAGGGAGCTGTTTTTT. Translation: CASSPREGLRELFF.